This TCR beta chain came from a study of T cells after yellow fever vaccination. Study-level results: The secondary response was weaker but peaked faster, day 5 versus 15. Researchers noted that a small share of clonotypes showed up in both CD4 and CD8 compartments.

Germline V gives CDR1 SGHRS, CDR2 YFSETQ. CDR3 size: 12 residues. Unmatched junction bases numbered 1, after V lost 7 bases and J lost 2 bases. The TCR cDNA carried a universal primer site and UMIs from 5'RACE template switching. TCRdb called the 5' RACE reads again in MiXCR, with one record for every CDR3 protein. The sample shows approximately 93,000 distinct CDR3 sequences, about 5.8% of them seen only once. This clonotype was recorded a few times. The target antigen is unknown. The receptor was derived from a man aged 18 to 30 who received the YFV17D yellow fever vaccine. The rearrangement uses TRBV5-1 and TRBJ2-7; 9 nucleotides line up with TRBD2. The sequencing here drew on CD8+ T cells sorted from PBMCs, taken 10 days after the yellow fever booster vaccination. The CDR3 bases are TGCGCCAGCGGGACTAGCCCCTACGAGCAGTACTTC. It encodes CASGTSPYEQYF.